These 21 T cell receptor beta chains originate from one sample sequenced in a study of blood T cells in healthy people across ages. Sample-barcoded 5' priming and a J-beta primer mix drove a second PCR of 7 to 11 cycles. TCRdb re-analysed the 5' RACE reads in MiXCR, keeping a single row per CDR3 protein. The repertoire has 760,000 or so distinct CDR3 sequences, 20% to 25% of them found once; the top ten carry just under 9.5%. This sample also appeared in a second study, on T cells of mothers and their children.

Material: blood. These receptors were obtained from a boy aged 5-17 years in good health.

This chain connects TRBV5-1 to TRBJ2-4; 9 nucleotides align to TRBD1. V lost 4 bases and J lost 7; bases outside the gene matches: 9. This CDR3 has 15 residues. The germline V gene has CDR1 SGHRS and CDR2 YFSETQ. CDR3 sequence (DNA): TGCGCCAGCAGCCCGGGACAGGGTTTTGTGAACATTCAGTACTTC. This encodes CASSPGQGFVNIQYF.

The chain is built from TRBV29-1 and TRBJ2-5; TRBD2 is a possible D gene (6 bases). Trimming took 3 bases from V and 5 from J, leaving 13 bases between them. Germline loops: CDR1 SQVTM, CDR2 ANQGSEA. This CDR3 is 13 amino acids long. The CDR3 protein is CSVESGSRETQYF. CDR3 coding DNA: TGCAGCGTTGAGAGCGGGTCGAGGGAGACCCAGTACTTC. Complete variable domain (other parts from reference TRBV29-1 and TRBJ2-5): SAVISQKPSRDICQRGTSLTIQCQVDSQVTMMFWYRQQPGQSLTLIATANQGSEATYESGFVIDKFPISRPNLTFSTLTVSNMSPEDSSIYLCSVESGSRETQYFGPGTRLLVL.

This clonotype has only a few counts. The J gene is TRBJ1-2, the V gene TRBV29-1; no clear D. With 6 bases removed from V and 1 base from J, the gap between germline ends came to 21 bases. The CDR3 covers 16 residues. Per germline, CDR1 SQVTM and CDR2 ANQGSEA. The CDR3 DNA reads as TGCAGCGTCCTGGGCCTGATTGCGCAGAATAACTATGGCTACACCTTC. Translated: CSVLGLIAQNNYGYTF.

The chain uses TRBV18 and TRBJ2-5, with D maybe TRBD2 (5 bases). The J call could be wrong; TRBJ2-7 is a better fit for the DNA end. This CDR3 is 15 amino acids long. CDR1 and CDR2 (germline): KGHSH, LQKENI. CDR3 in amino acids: CASSPEPGKLYEQYF. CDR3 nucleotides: TGTGCCAGCTCACCAGAGCCGGGGAAACTCTACGAGCAGTACTTC.

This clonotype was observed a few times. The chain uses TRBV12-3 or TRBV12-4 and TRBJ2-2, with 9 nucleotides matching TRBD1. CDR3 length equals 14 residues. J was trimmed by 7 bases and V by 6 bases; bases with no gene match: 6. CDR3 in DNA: TGTGCCAGCAGATCCGGGACAGGGATCGGGGAGCTGTTTTTT. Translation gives CASRSGTGIGELFF.

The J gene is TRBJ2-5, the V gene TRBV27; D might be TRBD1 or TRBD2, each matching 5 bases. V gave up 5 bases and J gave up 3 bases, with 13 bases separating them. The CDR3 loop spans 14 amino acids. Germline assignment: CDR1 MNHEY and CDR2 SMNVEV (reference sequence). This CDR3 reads CASSNRDVEETQYF. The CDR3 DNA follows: TGTGCCAGCAGTAACCGGGACGTAGAAGAGACCCAGTACTTC.

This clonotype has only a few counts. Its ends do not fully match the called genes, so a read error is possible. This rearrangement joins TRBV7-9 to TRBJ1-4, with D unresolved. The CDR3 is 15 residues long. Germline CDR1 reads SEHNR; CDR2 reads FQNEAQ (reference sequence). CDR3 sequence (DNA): TGTGCCCGCAGCTTAGAGTACAGACTTAATGAAAAACTGTTTTTT. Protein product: CARSLEYRLNEKLFF.

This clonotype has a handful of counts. CDR3 in amino acids: CASSADTTEVEQYF. In nucleotides, the CDR3 is TGCGCCAGCAGCGCCGACACAACGGAAGTCGAGCAGTACTTC. The chain recombines TRBV5-1 with TRBJ2-7; D unresolved. Per germline, CDR1 SGHRS and CDR2 YFSETQ. The CDR3 runs to 14 residues. V lost 4 bases to trimming and J lost 6 bases, with 17 bases between them.

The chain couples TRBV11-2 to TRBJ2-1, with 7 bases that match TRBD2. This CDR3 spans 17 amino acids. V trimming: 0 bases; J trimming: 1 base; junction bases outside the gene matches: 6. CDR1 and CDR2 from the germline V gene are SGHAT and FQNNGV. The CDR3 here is CASSLDMSGTSYNEQFF. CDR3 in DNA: TGTGCCAGCAGCTTAGACATGAGCGGGACTTCCTACAATGAGCAGTTCTTC.

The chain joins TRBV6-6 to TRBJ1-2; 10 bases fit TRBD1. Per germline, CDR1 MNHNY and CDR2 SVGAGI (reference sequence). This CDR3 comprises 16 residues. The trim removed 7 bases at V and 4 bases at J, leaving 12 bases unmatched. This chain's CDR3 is CASNRAGTGEPYGYTF. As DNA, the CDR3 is TGTGCCAGCAACAGGGCCGGGACAGGGGAACCCTATGGCTACACCTTC.

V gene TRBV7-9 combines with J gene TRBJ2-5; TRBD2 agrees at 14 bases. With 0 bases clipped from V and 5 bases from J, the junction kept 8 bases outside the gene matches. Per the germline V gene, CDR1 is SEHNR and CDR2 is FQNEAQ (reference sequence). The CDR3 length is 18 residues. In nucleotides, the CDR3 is TGTGCCAGCAGCTTAGCGGGACTAGCGGGGGCCTCGGGGGAGACCCAGTACTTC. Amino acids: CASSLAGLAGASGETQYF.

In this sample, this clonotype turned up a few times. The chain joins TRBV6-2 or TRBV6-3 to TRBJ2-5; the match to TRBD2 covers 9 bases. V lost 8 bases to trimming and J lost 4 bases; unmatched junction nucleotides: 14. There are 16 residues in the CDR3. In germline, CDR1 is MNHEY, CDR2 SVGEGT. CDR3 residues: CASLSSSGADGETQYF. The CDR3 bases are TGTGCCAGCCTCTCCTCTAGCGGGGCGGATGGAGAGACCCAGTACTTC.

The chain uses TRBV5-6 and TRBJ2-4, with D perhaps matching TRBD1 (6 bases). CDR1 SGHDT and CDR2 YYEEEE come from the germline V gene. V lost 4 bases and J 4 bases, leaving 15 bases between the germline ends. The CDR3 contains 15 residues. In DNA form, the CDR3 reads TGTGCCAGCAGCGGGGGCCCGGGGTTAAAAAACATTCAGTACTTC. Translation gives CASSGGPGLKNIQYF. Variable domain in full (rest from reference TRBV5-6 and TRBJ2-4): DAGVTQSPTHLIKTRGQQVTLRCSPKSGHDTVSWYQQALGQGPQFIFQYYEEEERQRGNFPDRFSGHQFPNYSSELNVNALLLGDSALYLCASSGGPGLKNIQYFGAGTRLSVL.

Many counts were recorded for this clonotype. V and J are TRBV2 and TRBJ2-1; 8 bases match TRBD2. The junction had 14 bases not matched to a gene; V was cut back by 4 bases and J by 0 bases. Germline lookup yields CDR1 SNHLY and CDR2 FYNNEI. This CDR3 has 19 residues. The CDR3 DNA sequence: TGTGCCAGCAGTGGGGGGGCGGGAGGTCCACCCAACTCCTACAATGAGCAGTTCTTC. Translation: CASSGGAGGPPNSYNEQFF.

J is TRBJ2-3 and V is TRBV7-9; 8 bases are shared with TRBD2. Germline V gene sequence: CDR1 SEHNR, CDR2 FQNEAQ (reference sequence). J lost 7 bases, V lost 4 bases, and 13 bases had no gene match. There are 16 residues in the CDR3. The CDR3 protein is CASSSTKRERLNTQYF. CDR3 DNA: TGTGCCAGCAGCTCGACTAAGCGGGAGCGTCTGAATACGCAGTATTTT. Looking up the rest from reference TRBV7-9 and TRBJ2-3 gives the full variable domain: DTGVSQNPRHKITKRGQNVTFRCDPISEHNRLYWYRQTLGQGPEFLTYFQNEAQLEKSRLLSDRFSAERPKGSFSTLEIQRTEQGDSAMYLCASSSTKRERLNTQYFGPGTRLTVL.

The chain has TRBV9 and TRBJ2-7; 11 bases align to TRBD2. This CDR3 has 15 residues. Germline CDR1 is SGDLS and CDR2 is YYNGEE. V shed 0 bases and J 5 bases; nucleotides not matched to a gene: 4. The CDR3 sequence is CASSVDTSGSDEQYF. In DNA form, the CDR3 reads TGTGCCAGCAGCGTAGATACTAGCGGGAGCGACGAGCAGTACTTC.

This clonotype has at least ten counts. The CDR3 region is CASSLVGATDTQYF. CDR3 nucleotide sequence: TGCGCCAGCAGCTTGGTGGGCGCGACAGATACGCAGTATTTT. The chain joins TRBV5-1 to TRBJ2-3; D is ambiguous. The ends were cut back, 0 bases at V and 3 bases at J, with 8 bases in the middle. Germline loops: CDR1 SGHRS, CDR2 YFSETQ. This CDR3 is built from 14 residues.

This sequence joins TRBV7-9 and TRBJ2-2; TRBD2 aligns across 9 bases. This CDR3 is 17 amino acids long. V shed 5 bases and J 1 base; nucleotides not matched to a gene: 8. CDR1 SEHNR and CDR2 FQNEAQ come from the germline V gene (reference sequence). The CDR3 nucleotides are TGTGCCAGCAGCAATCGAGCGGGGGGCCAGAACACCGGGGAGCTGTTTTTT. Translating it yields CASSNRAGGQNTGELFF.

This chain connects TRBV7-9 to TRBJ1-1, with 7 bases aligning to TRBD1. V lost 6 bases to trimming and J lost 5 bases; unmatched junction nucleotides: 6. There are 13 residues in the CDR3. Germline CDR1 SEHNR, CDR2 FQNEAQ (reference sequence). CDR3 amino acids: CASRATGATEAFF. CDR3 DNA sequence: TGTGCCAGCAGAGCCACAGGGGCGACTGAAGCTTTCTTT.

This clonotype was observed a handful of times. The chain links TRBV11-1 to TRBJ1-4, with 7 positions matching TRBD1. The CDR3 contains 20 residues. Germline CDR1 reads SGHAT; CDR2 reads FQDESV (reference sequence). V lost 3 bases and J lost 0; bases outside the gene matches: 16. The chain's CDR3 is CASSFQLGIGQVATNEKLFF. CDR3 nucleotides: TGTGCCAGCAGCTTTCAGCTCGGGATCGGACAGGTTGCAACTAATGAAAAACTGTTTTTT. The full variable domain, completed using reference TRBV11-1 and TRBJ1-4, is EAEVAQSPRYKITEKSQAVAFWCDPISGHATLYWYRQILGQGPELLVQFQDESVVDDSQLPKDRFSAERLKGVDSTLKIQPAELGDSAMYLCASSFQLGIGQVATNEKLFFGSGTQLSVL.

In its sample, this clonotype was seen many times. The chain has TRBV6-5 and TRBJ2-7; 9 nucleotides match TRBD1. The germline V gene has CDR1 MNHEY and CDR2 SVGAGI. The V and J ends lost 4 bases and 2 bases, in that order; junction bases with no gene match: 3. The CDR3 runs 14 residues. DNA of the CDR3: TGTGCCAGCAGTTCACAGGGGGCTGCCTACGAGCAGTACTTC. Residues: CASSSQGAAYEQYF.